This is a list of T cell receptor beta chains from one sample in a study of response to subunit inactivated influenza vaccine. TCRdb redid the calling of the RT-PCR reads with MiXCR, one entry per CDR3 protein. Altogether about 190,000 distinct CDR3 sequences are present, around 15% being singletons, with the ten largest covering about 25%. The sample in question was CD8+ T cells sorted from PBMCs, obtained 5 days after vaccination. These TCRs come from a man in his fifties who received an inactivated influenza vaccine. CDR3s include the opening cysteine and the closing phenylalanine or tryptophan. Each record gives: CDR3 length, D gene, clone size, V gene, J gene, CDR3 protein, CDR3 DNA. A D gene is named only where the DNA matches it firmly. Some rows have no size entry. The others give once, few or many, or a class for an expanded clone.

12	-	-	TRBV29-1	TRBJ2-5	CSVDLAYETQYF	TGCAGCGTTGACCTAGCATATGAGACCCAGTACTTC
16	-	-	TRBV29-1	TRBJ2-1	CSVEGFRGSSYNEQFF	TGCAGCGTTGAAGGGTTTCGGGGGAGCTCCTACAATGAGCAGTTCTTC
15	TRBD1	-	TRBV28	TRBJ2-3	CASSSLGQDTDTQYF	TGTGCCAGCAGTTCCCTGGGACAGGACACAGATACGCAGTATTTT
20	TRBD2	-	TRBV29-1	TRBJ2-1	CSVEDPRSGGGEGSYNEQFF	TGCAGCGTTGAAGACCCCCGCAGCGGGGGGGGGGAGGGCTCCTACAATGAGCAGTTCTTC
16	-	-	TRBV4-3	TRBJ2-1	CASSDLLGPGVHEQFF	TGCGCCAGCAGCGACTTACTAGGGCCGGGGGTGCATGAGCAGTTCTTC
14	TRBD1	-	TRBV30	TRBJ1-1	CAWSVGQGASEAFF	TGTGCCTGGAGCGTGGGACAGGGGGCCTCTGAAGCTTTCTTT
13	-	few	TRBV7-6	TRBJ2-7	CASSLGNNYEQYF	TGTGCCAGCAGCTTAGGAAACAACTACGAGCAGTACTTC
15	TRBD1	many	TRBV5-1	TRBJ1-1	CASSLTGTGPTEAFF	TGCGCCAGCAGCTTAACCGGGACAGGCCCCACTGAAGCTTTCTTT
18	TRBD1	few	TRBV5-1	TRBJ2-4	CASSLERTGALAKNIQYF	TGCGCCAGCAGCTTGGAGCGGACAGGGGCGCTGGCCAAAAACATTCAGTACTTC
15	-	few	TRBV7-9	TRBJ2-3	CASSPWDTLTDTQYF	TGTGCCAGCAGCCCCTGGGACACTCTTACAGATACGCAGTATTTT
15	-	-	TRBV9	TRBJ2-1	CASSGGASGGNEQFF	TGTGCCAGCAGCGGGGGGGCTAGCGGAGGCAATGAGCAGTTCTTC
15	-	few	TRBV4-1	TRBJ2-7	CASSQVRRGNYEQYF	TGCGCCAGCAGCCAAGTCCGCAGGGGTAATTACGAGCAGTACTTC
17	-	few	TRBV20-1	TRBJ1-6	CSARDLNESSYNSPLHF	TGCAGTGCTAGAGATTTGAACGAGAGCTCCTATAATTCACCCCTCCACTTT
12	-	many	TRBV6-2/TRBV6-3	TRBJ2-1	CASSYSFNEQFF	TGTGCCAGCAGTTACTCGTTCAATGAGCAGTTCTTC
15	-	few	TRBV9	TRBJ1-2	CASSVGPGGYYGYTF	TGTGCCAGCAGCGTAGGACCCGGAGGGTACTATGGCTACACCTTC
15	TRBD2	few	TRBV6-1	TRBJ2-5	CASSRDLAGVGSQYF	TGTGCCAGCAGCCGCGATCTAGCGGGAGTTGGGTCCCAGTACTTC
16	-	many	TRBV28	TRBJ2-6	CASSQPDSVRANVLTF	TGTGCCAGCAGTCAGCCGGACTCGGTTAGGGCCAACGTCCTGACTTTC
16	TRBD1	few	TRBV3-1	TRBJ2-3	CASSQGGTGGTDTQYF	TGTGCCAGCAGCCAAGGCGGGACAGGGGGGACAGATACGCAGTATTTT
16	TRBD1	few	TRBV4-3	TRBJ1-4	CASSQPTGATNEKLFF	TGCGCCAGCAGCCAACCCACAGGGGCGACTAATGAAAAACTGTTTTTT
15	-	few	TRBV15	TRBJ2-1	CATSKGTSVVPGQFF	TGTGCCACCAGCAAAGGGACTTCCGTCGTTCCCGGGCAGTTCTTC
13	-	few	TRBV25-1	TRBJ1-4	CASSYTGFEKLFF	TGTGCCAGCAGCTATACAGGGTTTGAAAAACTGTTTTTT
18	-	-	TRBV6-5	TRBJ2-5	CASSYYLDDSGLEETQYF	TGTGCCAGCAGTTACTACCTTGATGATAGCGGCCTGGAAGAGACCCAGTACTTC
15	-	once	TRBV10-3	TRBJ2-2	CAISYAQENTGELFF	TGTGCCATCAGCTACGCACAGGAGAACACCGGGGAGCTGTTTTTT
16	-	few	TRBV7-2	TRBJ1-6	CASSLEVPIPNSPLHF	TGTGCCAGCAGCTTAGAGGTGCCCATCCCGAATTCACCCCTCCACTTT
10	-	many	TRBV2	TRBJ2-7	CASSVFEQYF	TGTGCCAGCAGTGTTTTCGAGCAGTACTTC
18	TRBD2	few	TRBV10-2	TRBJ2-3	CASSESVRAGPFTDTQYF	TGCGCCAGCAGTGAGTCGGTTCGAGCGGGACCTTTCACAGATACGCAGTATTTT
15	-	-	TRBV12-3/TRBV12-4	TRBJ2-2	CASSFFPGPTGELFF	TGTGCCAGCAGTTTTTTCCCCGGGCCCACCGGGGAGCTGTTTTTT
17	-	-	TRBV10-3	TRBJ2-3	CAISESGERARTDTQYF	TGTGCCATCAGTGAGTCGGGTGAGAGGGCCCGCACAGATACGCAGTATTTT
14	-	-	TRBV27	TRBJ2-7	CASSLVGGWVEQYF	TGTGCCAGCAGTTTAGTGGGTGGGTGGGTCGAGCAGTACTTC
16	TRBD2	-	TRBV6-1	TRBJ2-2	CASNGGGTKNTGELFF	TGTGCCAGCAATGGAGGCGGGACTAAGAACACCGGGGAGCTGTTTTTT
15	TRBD2	-	TRBV29-1	TRBJ2-1	CSVEVWAGGHNEQFF	TGCAGCGTTGAAGTTTGGGCGGGAGGTCACAATGAGCAGTTCTTC
16	TRBD2	-	TRBV3-1	TRBJ2-1	CASSPWAAGGGVEQFF	TGTGCCAGCAGCCCCTGGGCGGCGGGGGGGGGCGTCGAGCAGTTCTTC
15	TRBD1	many	TRBV12-3/TRBV12-4	TRBJ2-2	CASSSRQGEAGELFF	TGTGCCAGCAGTTCTCGACAGGGGGAAGCCGGGGAGCTGTTTTTT
14	-	-	TRBV27	TRBJ1-1	CASSALTVGTEAFF	TGTGCCAGCAGTGCTCTGACCGTAGGCACTGAAGCTTTCTTT
13	-	many	TRBV20-1	TRBJ1-2	CSAAWTKNYGYTF	TGCAGTGCTGCCTGGACGAAAAACTATGGCTACACCTTC
15	-	few	TRBV4-1	TRBJ2-1	CASSRQEGPYNEQFF	TGCGCCAGCAGCCGACAGGAGGGCCCCTACAATGAGCAGTTCTTC
12	-	-	TRBV5-6	TRBJ1-1	CASSLRSNEAFF	TGTGCCAGCAGCTTGCGGTCAAATGAAGCTTTCTTT
13	TRBD1	few	TRBV20-1	TRBJ2-7	CSARGRGRYEQYF	TGCAGCGCCAGGGGCAGGGGGAGATACGAGCAGTACTTC
14	-	-	TRBV10-3	TRBJ2-3	CAISDAGLAATQYF	TGTGCCATCAGTGATGCGGGGCTCGCAGCTACGCAGTATTTT
9	-	-	TRBV12-3/TRBV12-4	TRBJ1-2	CATNYGYTF	TGTGCCACCAACTATGGCTACACCTTC
12	-	many	TRBV7-9	TRBJ1-2	CASSLVGTGYTF	TGTGCCAGCAGCTTAGTGGGGACGGGCTACACCTTC
15	TRBD2	many	TRBV4-2	TRBJ2-3	CASSQEGREADTQYF	TGTGCCAGCAGCCAAGAAGGGAGGGAGGCAGATACGCAGTATTTT
14	-	-	TRBV28	TRBJ2-1	CASSPPDSHNEQFF	TGTGCCAGCAGTCCTCCCGACAGTCACAATGAGCAGTTCTTC
15	-	few	TRBV20-1	TRBJ1-1	CSAREFAGANTEAFF	TGCAGTGCTAGAGAGTTCGCAGGGGCGAACACTGAAGCTTTCTTT
18	-	many	TRBV29-1	TRBJ1-2	CSVEDTYRKGRRDYGYTF	TGCAGCGTTGAAGATACTTATCGTAAGGGGCGCAGGGACTATGGCTACACCTTC
15	TRBD2	-	TRBV6-1	TRBJ2-5	CAISPTSGVQETQYF	TGTGCCATCAGCCCGACTAGCGGGGTACAAGAGACCCAGTACTTC
14	-	-	TRBV6-1	TRBJ2-1	CASSARALNNEQFF	TGTGCCAGCAGTGCGAGGGCACTAAACAATGAGCAGTTCTTC
14	-	-	TRBV7-9	TRBJ2-2	CASSPRQDMEELFF	TGTGCCAGCAGCCCCCGTCAGGACATGGAAGAGCTGTTTTTT